The 26 T cell receptor beta chains listed next were all sequenced from one sample in a study of cytomegalovirus exposure and HLA in healthy donors. PCR was performed using 60 Vbeta and 13 Jbeta primers. Repertoires were generated with immunoSEQ multiplex PCR, while TCRdb's copy carries only in-frame clones and drops some. The table includes about 55,000 clones, approximately 80% detected once. Sample: PBMCs. The receptors derive from a female donor in good health and CMV-seronegative.

The rearrangement joins TRBV7-2 to TRBJ2-3; 9 nucleotides align to TRBD2. The junction had 7 bases not matched to a gene; V was cut back by 1 base and J by 5 bases. This CDR3 contains 16 residues. Germline V gene data show CDR1 as SGHTA and CDR2 as FQGNSA. This chain's CDR3 is CASSLVSAGGLDTQYF. The CDR3 region has the DNA TGTGCCAGCAGCTTAGTCTCAGCGGGGGGTTTAGATACGCAGTATTTT.

The table lists this clone with a few counts. The chain couples TRBV7-9 to TRBJ2-5; D is uncertain. CDR1 and CDR2 (germline): SEHNR, FQNEAQ (reference sequence). The CDR3 length is 14 residues. The V end was cut by 1 base, the J end by 6 bases, with 12 bases between. The CDR3 here is CASSLGGPKKTQYF. The CDR3 DNA follows: TGTGCCAGCAGCTTAGGCGGCCCTAAGAAGACCCAGTACTTC.

The CDR3 coding sequence is TGTGCCAGCAGCTTAGATGGCGGGGCTAGCAATCAGCCCCAGCATTTT. Translating it yields CASSLDGGASNQPQHF. This rearrangement joins TRBV7-2 to TRBJ1-5; D may be TRBD1 (5 bases). V was cut by 1 base and J by 0 bases, with 10 bases left in between. The CDR3 is 16 amino acids. CDR1 and CDR2 from the germline V gene are SGHTA and FQGNSA. Full variable domain (remainder filled in from reference TRBV7-2 and TRBJ1-5): GAGVSQSPSNKVTEKGKDVELRCDPISGHTALYWYRQSLGQGLEFLIYFQGNSAPDKSGLPSDRFSAERTGGSVSTLTIQRTQQEDSAVYLCASSLDGGASNQPQHFGDGTRLSIL.

The chain combines TRBV5-1 with TRBJ2-3; 8 bases align to TRBD2. The V gene's germline CDR1 is SGHRS and CDR2 YFSETQ. The CDR3 runs 14 residues. V shed 1 base and J 6 bases; nucleotides not matched to a gene: 4. The CDR3 region is CASSLSGSLDTQYF. CDR3 sequence (DNA): TGCGCCAGCAGCTTGAGCGGGAGCCTTGATACGCAGTATTTT.

This chain links TRBV10-1 with TRBJ1-5; 8 bases are shared with TRBD1. Looked up from germline, CDR1 is WNHNN and CDR2 is SYGVQD (reference sequence). Trimming cost V 5 bases and J 1 base; bases outside gene matches: 10. This CDR3 is 17 amino acids long. The CDR3 DNA sequence: TGCGCCAGCAGTAAGAAGAAGGACAGGGAGAGCAATCAGCCCCAGCATTTT. It translates to CASSKKKDRESNQPQHF.

The chain is built from TRBV7-3 and TRBJ2-5; maybe TRBD1 (6 bases). The germline V and J ends were trimmed by 5 bases and 5 bases, with 12 bases remaining between them. This CDR3 comprises 13 residues. Per the germline V gene, CDR1 is SGHTA and CDR2 is FQGTGA. CDR3 coding DNA: TGTGCCAGCAGCGAGGGACAAAGCGAGACCCAGTACTTC. Translating it yields CASSEGQSETQYF. Full variable domain (missing parts from reference TRBV7-3 and TRBJ2-5): GAGVSQTPSNKVTEKGKYVELRCDPISGHTALYWYRQSLGQGPEFLIYFQGTGAADDSGLPNDRFFAVRPEGSVSTLKIQRTERGDSAVYLCASSEGQSETQYFGPGTRLLVL.

The chain is built from TRBV18 and TRBJ1-1, with TRBD1 identical over 9 bases. This CDR3 region has 12 residues. Germline CDR1 reads KGHSH; CDR2 reads LQKENI. The junction had 2 bases not matched to a gene; V was cut back by 5 bases and J by 7 bases. The CDR3 reads CASSVTGGEAFF. For the CDR3, the DNA is TGTGCCAGCTCAGTGACAGGGGGTGAAGCTTTCTTT.

This chain uses TRBV2 with TRBJ2-5, with no clear D. The CDR3 runs 10 residues. The germline V and J ends were trimmed by 7 bases and 5 bases, with 5 bases remaining between them. CDR1 and CDR2 (germline): SNHLY, FYNNEI. Here the CDR3 DNA reads TGTGCCAGCACCGGGGAGACCCAGTACTTC. Translation gives CASTGETQYF. The full variable domain, with the rest looked up from reference TRBV2 and TRBJ2-5, is EPEVTQTPSHQVTQMGQEVILRCVPISNHLYFYWYRQILGQKVEFLVSFYNNEISEKSEIFDDQFSVERPDGSNFTLKIRSTKLEDSAMYFCASTGETQYFGPGTRLLVL.

The rearrangement links TRBV29-1 to TRBJ1-2; no definite D call. Trimming took off 8 bases at V and 4 bases at J, with 20 bases between the two ends. The CDR3 contains 14 residues. Germline CDR1 reads SQVTM; CDR2 reads ANQGSEA. The CDR3 sequence: CSSERKDWSYGYTF. In DNA form, the CDR3 reads TGCAGCTCCGAGAGAAAAGACTGGTCCTATGGCTACACCTTC.

The rearrangement links TRBV2 to TRBJ2-3; tentative D call: TRBD1 (6 bases). With 2 bases removed from V and 5 bases from J, the gap between germline ends came to 17 bases. Per the germline V gene, CDR1 is SNHLY and CDR2 is FYNNEI. CDR3 length equals 16 residues. CDR3 DNA sequence: TGTGCCAGCAGTGAAATCAGGGGCGGATATGGAGATACGCAGTATTTT. It translates to CASSEIRGGYGDTQYF.

V and J are TRBV6-5 and TRBJ2-2; the D gene is possibly TRBD1 (6 bases). The end of the DNA fits TRBJ1-3 better, so the J call may be wrong. Germline CDR1 reads MNHEY; CDR2 reads SVGAGI. CDR3 length: 16 amino acids. CDR3 in amino acids: CASSYSNRGAGNTIYF. In nucleotides, the CDR3 is TGTGCCAGCAGTTACTCAAATCGGGGGGCGGGAAACACCATATATTTT.

The chain employs TRBV19 and TRBJ1-1, with D maybe TRBD1 (6 bases). Germline CDR1 is LNHDA and CDR2 is SQIVND (reference sequence). V was pared by 8 bases and J by 5 bases, with 15 bases between. The CDR3 is 13 amino acids. The CDR3, as DNA: TGTGCCAGTTTTCTGGACAGAAGTACTGAAGCTTTCTTT. Encoded protein: CASFLDRSTEAFF.

V is TRBV30 and J is TRBJ2-7; 7 bases agree with TRBD1. There are 15 residues in the CDR3. Per the germline V gene, CDR1 is GTSNPN and CDR2 is SVGIG (reference sequence). J lost 5 bases, V lost 0 bases, and 10 bases had no gene match. The CDR3: CAWSVGTASHDEQYF. Written as DNA, the CDR3 is TGTGCCTGGAGTGTAGGGACAGCTTCCCATGACGAGCAGTACTTC.

V and J are TRBV7-8 and TRBJ2-5; TRBD1 is a possible D gene (5 bases). TRBJ2-7 matches the DNA end more closely, so the J call is doubtful. The V gene's germline CDR1 is SGHVS and CDR2 FQNEAQ. The CDR3 is 15 residues long. The CDR3 DNA reads as TGTGCCAGCAGCTATTACCAGGGTCCCTCCTACGAGCAGTACTTC. Translating gives CASSYYQGPSYEQYF.

The count of this clone is one. The chain recombines TRBV4-3 with TRBJ1-5, with D perhaps matching TRBD1 (6 bases). Germline V CDR1 and CDR2: LGHNA, YSLEER. The CDR3 runs 14 residues. The V gene lost 1 base and the J gene lost 4 bases, with 8 bases spanning the gap. The CDR3 DNA is TGCGCCAGCAGCCAAGGGACAGTGAATCAGCCCCAGCATTTT. Translation gives CASSQGTVNQPQHF.

This rearrangement joins TRBV11-3 to TRBJ1-4; 7 nucleotides agree with TRBD1. Germline lookup yields CDR1 SGHNT and CDR2 YENEEA. The CDR3 covers 19 residues. The V segment lost 4 bases and the J segment 5 bases; nucleotides outside the gene matches: 19. The CDR3 coding sequence is TGTGCCAGCAGCTATTGGACAGGTAGATCCGATACCAAAAATGAAAAACTGTTTTTT. It yields the protein CASSYWTGRSDTKNEKLFF.

This chain joins TRBV29-1 and TRBJ1-1; TRBD1 agrees at 7 bases. Germline V gene lookup returns CDR1 SQVTM and CDR2 ANQGSEA. The CDR3 spans 14 residues. J was trimmed by 0 bases and V by 2 bases; bases with no gene match: 3. This CDR3 reads CSVEPTGMNTEAFF. In nucleotides, the CDR3 is TGCAGCGTTGAACCGACAGGGATGAACACTGAAGCTTTCTTT.

This clone was seen a few times. CDR3 region: CASSIDWGEGSYNEQFF. The DNA for the CDR3 is TGTGCCAGTAGTATAGACTGGGGTGAGGGCTCCTACAATGAGCAGTTCTTC. The genes are TRBV19 and TRBJ2-1; D may be TRBD2 (5 bases). CDR3 length equals 17 residues. Germline CDR1 is LNHDA and CDR2 is SQIVND (reference sequence). The V and J ends lost 0 bases and 0 bases respectively, with 12 bases between them.

The V gene is TRBV19, the J gene TRBJ2-2; D is perhaps TRBD2 (5 bases). Trimming left V 2 bases short and J 7 bases short, with 5 bases between. Per germline, CDR1 LNHDA and CDR2 SQIVND (reference sequence). CDR3 size: 12 residues. CDR3 DNA: TGTGCCAGTAGTATACGGGGCGGGGAGCTGTTTTTT. Encoded protein: CASSIRGGELFF.

The V gene is TRBV7-9, the J gene TRBJ1-6; TRBD1 might be the D (5 bases). The CDR3 length is 16 residues. Per the germline V gene, CDR1 is SEHNR and CDR2 is FQNEAQ (reference sequence). The germline V and J ends were trimmed by 5 bases and 5 bases, with 16 bases remaining between them. CDR3 sequence: CASSDDRLINNSPLHF. The CDR3 DNA is TGTGCCAGCAGCGACGACAGACTCATAAATAATTCACCCCTCCACTTT.

The chain recombines TRBV5-1 with TRBJ2-1; perhaps TRBD1 as D (5 bases). The CDR3 spans 14 residues. V was cut by 7 bases and J by 0 bases, with 11 bases left in between. The V gene's germline CDR1 is SGHRS and CDR2 YFSETQ. DNA of the CDR3: TGCGCCAGCCAAGCAGACAGCTCCTACAATGAGCAGTTCTTC. It yields the protein CASQADSSYNEQFF.

This clone showed up just a few times. CDR3 region: CASSGTSNQPQHF. Written as DNA, the CDR3 is TGTGCCAGCAGTGGGACAAGCAATCAGCCCCAGCATTTT. The chain is built from TRBV6-1 and TRBJ1-5; weak D call: TRBD1 (5 bases). The germline CDR1 and CDR2 sequences are MNHNS and SASEGT. The CDR3 loop spans 13 amino acids. Deletions cut 4 bases from V and 1 base from J, with 5 bases between.

The V gene is TRBV5-6, the J gene TRBJ2-7; 10 nucleotides line up with TRBD2. Looked up from germline, CDR1 is SGHDT and CDR2 is YYEEEE. This CDR3 has 16 residues. The ends lost 3 bases at V and 2 bases at J; junction bases unmatched: 8. The CDR3 spells CASSSRPGLAPYEQYF. CDR3 coding DNA: TGTGCCAGCAGCTCGCGACCGGGACTAGCGCCCTACGAGCAGTACTTC.

CDR3 sequence: CASSVGRGDEQYF. The DNA of the CDR3 is TGTGCCAGCAGCGTTGGCAGGGGGGACGAGCAGTACTTC. The chain carries TRBV9 and TRBJ2-7, with a tentative D call TRBD1 (7 bases). The CDR3 is made up of 13 amino acids. Germline V gives CDR1 SGDLS, CDR2 YYNGEE. V lost 2 bases and J lost 5, with 11 bases in between. Together with reference TRBV9 and TRBJ2-7, the CDR3 gives the full variable domain: DSGVTQTPKHLITATGQRVTLRCSPRSGDLSVYWYQQSLDQGLQFLIQYYNGEERAKGNILERFSAQQFPDLHSELNLSSLELGDSALYFCASSVGRGDEQYFGPGTRLTVT.

The V gene is TRBV6-5, the J gene TRBJ2-1, with 7 positions matching TRBD2. Trimming removed 4 bases from V and 4 bases from J; junction bases left unmatched: 10. CDR1 and CDR2 (germline): MNHEY, SVGAGI. This CDR3 has 16 amino acids. The CDR3 region is CASSLHAGEGYNEQFF. Here the CDR3 DNA reads TGTGCCAGCAGTTTACATGCTGGGGAGGGATACAATGAGCAGTTCTTC.

The chain recombines TRBV9 with TRBJ2-5; 13 nucleotides agree with TRBD2. Germline lookup yields CDR1 SGDLS and CDR2 YYNGEE. V shed 3 bases, J shed 0 bases, and the junction held 2 bases outside the gene matches. CDR3 length: 16 amino acids. The CDR3 DNA reads as TGTGCCAGCAGCGCGGGACTAGCGGGAAACCAAGAGACCCAGTACTTC. It yields the protein CASSAGLAGNQETQYF.